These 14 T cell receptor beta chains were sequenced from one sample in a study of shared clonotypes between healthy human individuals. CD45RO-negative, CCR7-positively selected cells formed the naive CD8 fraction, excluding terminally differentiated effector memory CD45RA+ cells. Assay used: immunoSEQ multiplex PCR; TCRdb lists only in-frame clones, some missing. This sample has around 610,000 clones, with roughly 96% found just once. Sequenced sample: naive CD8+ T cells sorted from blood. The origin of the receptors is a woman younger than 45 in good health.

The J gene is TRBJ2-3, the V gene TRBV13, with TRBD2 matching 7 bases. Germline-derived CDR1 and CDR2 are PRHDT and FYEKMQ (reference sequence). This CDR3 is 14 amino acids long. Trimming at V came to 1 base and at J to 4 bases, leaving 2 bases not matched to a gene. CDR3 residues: CASSLVGGADTQYF. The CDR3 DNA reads TGTGCCAGCAGCTTAGTGGGGGGGGCAGATACGCAGTATTTT.

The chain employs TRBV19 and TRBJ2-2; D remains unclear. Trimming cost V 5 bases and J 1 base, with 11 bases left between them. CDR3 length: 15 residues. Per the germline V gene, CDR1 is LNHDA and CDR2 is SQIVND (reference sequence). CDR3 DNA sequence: TGTGCCAGTAGTCCGGTGTCCCTGAACACCGGGGAGCTGTTTTTT. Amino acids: CASSPVSLNTGELFF. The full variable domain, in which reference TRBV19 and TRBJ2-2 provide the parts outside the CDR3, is DGGITQSPKYLFRKEGQNVTLSCEQNLNHDAMYWYRQDPGQGLRLIYYSQIVNDFQKGDIAEGYSVSREKKESFPLTVTSAQKNPTAFYLCASSPVSLNTGELFFGEGSRLTVL.

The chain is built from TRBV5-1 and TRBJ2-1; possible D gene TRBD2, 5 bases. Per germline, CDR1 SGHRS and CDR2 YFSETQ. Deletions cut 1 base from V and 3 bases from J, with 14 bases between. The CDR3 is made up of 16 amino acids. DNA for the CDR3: TGCGCCAGCAGCTTGTTAGAGGGTTCGGTCTACAATGAGCAGTTCTTC. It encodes CASSLLEGSVYNEQFF.

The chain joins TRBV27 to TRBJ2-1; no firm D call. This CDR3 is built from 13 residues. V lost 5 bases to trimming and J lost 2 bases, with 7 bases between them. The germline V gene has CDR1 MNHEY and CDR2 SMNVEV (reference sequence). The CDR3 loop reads CASSTYPYNEQFF. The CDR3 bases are TGTGCCAGCAGTACCTACCCCTACAATGAGCAGTTCTTC.

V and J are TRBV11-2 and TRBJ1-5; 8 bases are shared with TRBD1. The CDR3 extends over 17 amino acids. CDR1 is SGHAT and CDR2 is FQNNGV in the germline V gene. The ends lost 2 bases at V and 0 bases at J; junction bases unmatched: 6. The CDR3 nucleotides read TGTGCCAGCAGCTTAACGACAGGGGAATATAGCAATCAGCCCCAGCATTTT. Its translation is CASSLTTGEYSNQPQHF.

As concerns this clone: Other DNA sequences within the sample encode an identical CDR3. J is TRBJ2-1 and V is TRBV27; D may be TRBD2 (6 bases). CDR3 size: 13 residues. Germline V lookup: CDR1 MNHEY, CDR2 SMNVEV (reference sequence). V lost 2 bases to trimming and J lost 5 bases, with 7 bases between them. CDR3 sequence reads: CASSLRTNNEQFF. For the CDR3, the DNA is TGTGCCAGCAGTTTAAGGACTAACAATGAGCAGTTCTTC.

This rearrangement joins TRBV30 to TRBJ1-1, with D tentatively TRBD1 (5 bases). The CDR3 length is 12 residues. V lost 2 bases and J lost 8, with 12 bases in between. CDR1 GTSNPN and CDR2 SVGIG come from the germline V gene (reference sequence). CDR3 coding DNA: TGTGCCTGGAGTCCGGGACTCCCCGAAGCTTTCTTT. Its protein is CAWSPGLPEAFF.

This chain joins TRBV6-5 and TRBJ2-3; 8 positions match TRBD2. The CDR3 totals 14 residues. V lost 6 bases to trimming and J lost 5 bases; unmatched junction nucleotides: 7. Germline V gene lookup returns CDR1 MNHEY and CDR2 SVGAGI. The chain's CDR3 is CASRILAGLDTQYF. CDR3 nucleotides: TGTGCCAGCAGGATCTTAGCGGGGCTAGATACGCAGTATTTT.

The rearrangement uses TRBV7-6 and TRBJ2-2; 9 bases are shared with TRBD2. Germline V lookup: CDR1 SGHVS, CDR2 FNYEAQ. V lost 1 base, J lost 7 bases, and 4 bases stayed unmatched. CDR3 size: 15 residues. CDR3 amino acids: CASSLESGGIGELFF. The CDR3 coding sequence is TGTGCCAGCAGCTTAGAAAGCGGGGGGATCGGGGAGCTGTTTTTT.

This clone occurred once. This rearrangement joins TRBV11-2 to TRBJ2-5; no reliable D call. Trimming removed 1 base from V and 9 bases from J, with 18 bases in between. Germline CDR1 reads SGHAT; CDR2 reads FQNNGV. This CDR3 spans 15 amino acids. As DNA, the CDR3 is TGTGCCAGCAGCTTAGGTTCGGCAGTCTTCAGCGCCCAGTACTTC. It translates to CASSLGSAVFSAQYF.

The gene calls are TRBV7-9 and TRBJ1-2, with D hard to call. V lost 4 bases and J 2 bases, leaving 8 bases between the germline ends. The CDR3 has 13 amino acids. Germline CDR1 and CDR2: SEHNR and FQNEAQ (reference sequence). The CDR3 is CASSYERNYGYTF. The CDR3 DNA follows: TGTGCCAGCAGCTATGAAAGGAACTATGGCTACACCTTC.

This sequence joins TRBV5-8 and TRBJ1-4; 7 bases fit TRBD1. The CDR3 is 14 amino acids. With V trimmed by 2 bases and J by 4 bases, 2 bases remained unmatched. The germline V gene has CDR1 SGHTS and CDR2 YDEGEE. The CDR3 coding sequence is TGTGCCAGCAGCTTTGGGGACAGTAATGAAAAACTGTTTTTT. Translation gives CASSFGDSNEKLFF.

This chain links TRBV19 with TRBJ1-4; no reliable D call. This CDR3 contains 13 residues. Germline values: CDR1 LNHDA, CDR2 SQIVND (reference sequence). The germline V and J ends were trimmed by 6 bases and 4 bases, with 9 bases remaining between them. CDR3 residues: CASRKMSNEKLFF. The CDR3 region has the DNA TGTGCCAGTAGAAAAATGAGTAATGAAAAACTGTTTTTT.

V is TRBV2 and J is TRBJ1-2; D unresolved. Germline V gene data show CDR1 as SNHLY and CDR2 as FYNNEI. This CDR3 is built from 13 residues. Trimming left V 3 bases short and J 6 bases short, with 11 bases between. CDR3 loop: CASSDRPRDGYTF. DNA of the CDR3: TGTGCCAGCAGTGATCGTCCTAGGGATGGCTACACCTTC.